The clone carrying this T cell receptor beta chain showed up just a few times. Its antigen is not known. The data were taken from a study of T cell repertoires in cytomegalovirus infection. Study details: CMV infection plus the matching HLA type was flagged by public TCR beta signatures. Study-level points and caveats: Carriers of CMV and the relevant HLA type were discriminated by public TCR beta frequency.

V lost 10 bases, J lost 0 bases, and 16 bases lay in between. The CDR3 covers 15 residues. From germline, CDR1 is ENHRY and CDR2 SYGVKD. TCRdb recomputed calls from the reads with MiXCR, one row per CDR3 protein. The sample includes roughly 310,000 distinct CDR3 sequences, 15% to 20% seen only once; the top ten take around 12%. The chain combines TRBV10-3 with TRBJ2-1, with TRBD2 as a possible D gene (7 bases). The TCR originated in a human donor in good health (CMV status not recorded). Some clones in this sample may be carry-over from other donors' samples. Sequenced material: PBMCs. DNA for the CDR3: TGTGCCACCTCGGCGGGGGCCAACTCCTACAATGAGCAGTTCTTC. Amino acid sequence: CATSAGANSYNEQFF.